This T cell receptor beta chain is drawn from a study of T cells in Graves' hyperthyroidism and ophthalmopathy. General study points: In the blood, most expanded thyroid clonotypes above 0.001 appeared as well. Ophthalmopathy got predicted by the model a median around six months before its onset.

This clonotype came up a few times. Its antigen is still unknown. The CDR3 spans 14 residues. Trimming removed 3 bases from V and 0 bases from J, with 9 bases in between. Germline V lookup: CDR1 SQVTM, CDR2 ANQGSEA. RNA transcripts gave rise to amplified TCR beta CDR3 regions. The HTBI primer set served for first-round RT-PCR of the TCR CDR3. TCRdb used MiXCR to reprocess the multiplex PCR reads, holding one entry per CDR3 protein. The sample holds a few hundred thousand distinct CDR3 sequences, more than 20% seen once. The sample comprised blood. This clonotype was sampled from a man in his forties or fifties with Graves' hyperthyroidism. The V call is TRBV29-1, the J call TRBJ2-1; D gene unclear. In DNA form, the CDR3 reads TGCAGCGTTGAGGACCGGAGCTCCTACAATGAGCAGTTCTTC. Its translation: CSVEDRSSYNEQFF.